Reported below is one TCR beta chain. CDR3 length equals 15 residues. The V end was cut by 3 bases, the J end by 2 bases, with 11 bases between. Germline CDR1 KGHDR, CDR2 SFDVKD. Assay used: immunoSEQ multiplex PCR; TCRdb lists only in-frame clones, some missing. The data hold a few hundred thousand clones, with roughly 80% observed a single time. These data belong to a study of blood T cell repertoires in COVID-19. Study background: Spain, Italy and the United States supplied samples that represented acute and convalescent COVID-19.

The material sequenced was peripheral blood. V usage is TRBV24-1 and J usage is TRBJ2-3, with D unresolved. The receptor was derived from a human donor in a cohort sampled during active COVID-19. CDR3 sequence reads: CATSDNRLNTDTQYF. The CDR3 DNA follows: TGTGCCACCAGTGATAACCGACTTAACACAGATACGCAGTATTTT.